This TCR beta chain was recorded in a study of OX40 agonist ivuxolimab in advanced cancers. Findings and limits, study-wide: The antigen specificity of the peripheral T cells (those that were expanded) was not determined. Both blood CD4+ and CD8+ T cells showed clonal growth by week 6 at 0.1 to 3.0 mg/kg.

The germline V gene has CDR1 SGHRS and CDR2 YFSETQ. The CDR3 has 15 amino acids. V lost 5 bases and J lost 0, with 14 bases in between. Regarding this clone: Its specificity is not known.

Sequencing was performed with immunoSEQ multiplex PCR; in TCRdb, only in-frame clones are kept and a portion is missing. Among some 81,000 clones listed, around 90% were seen once. It was autoimmune disease history or systemic immunosuppression that excluded patients. The study sampled blood at baseline, cycle 4 day 1, and cycle 7 day 1. The sample in question was CD4+ or CD8+ T cells sorted from blood, obtained in a trial of the OX40 agonist ivuxolimab. The chain uses TRBV5-1 and TRBJ2-5; D is undetermined. The receptor comes from an adult with an advanced solid tumor such as melanoma, head and neck, liver or kidney cancer. The CDR3 DNA reads TGCGCCAGCAGTTTAGCCCCCACGAACCAAGAGACCCAGTACTTC. Translation: CASSLAPTNQETQYF.